This TCR beta chain was documented in a study of blood T cell repertoires in COVID-19. Overall study context: Specimens from acute and convalescent COVID-19 originated in the United States, Italy and Spain.

Authors' analysis steps: Scientists estimated how many nucleated cells there were by amplifying reference gene primers. Assay: immunoSEQ multiplex PCR; the TCRdb copy retains only in-frame clones and omits some. V and J calls and clone size are as listed in that table; D and trimming were resolved from the DNA. The data show around 160,000 clones, 81% seen once. This clone was seen more than once but under ten times. Specimen: peripheral blood. The TCR sequence derives from a man in his fifties or sixties with active or convalescent COVID-19.

The CDR3 region has the DNA TGTGCCACCTGGAACACCGGGGAGCTGTTTTTT. It is translated as CATWNTGELFF. J is TRBJ2-2 and V is TRBV28; unclear D gene. Trimming took 10 bases from V and 1 from J, leaving 4 bases between them. Germline V gives CDR1 MDHEN, CDR2 SYDVKM. This CDR3 has 11 amino acids.